The clone carrying this TCR beta chain was observed at least ten times. Its cognate antigen is unknown. This specimen belongs to a study of T-cell memory formation after mild COVID-19. Study details: Each donor largely had its own TCR clusters. Notes on the study in general: CD8+ contracting clones occupied EMRA, while CD4+ ones occupied mainly CM and EM. The SARS-CoV-2 specificity of second-wave clones reaching peak at day 37 remained unverified. While clones contracting from day 15 to 85 were balanced between CD4 and CD8, later expanders leaned CD4+.

TCRdb itself ran the 5' RACE reads through MiXCR, one entry per CDR3 protein. The sample includes 550,000 to 650,000 distinct CDR3 sequences, about 18% of them seen just once. The V gene end was trimmed by 5 bases and the J gene end by 0 bases; junction bases not matched to a gene: 11. Germline V gene sequence: CDR1 KGHSH, CDR2 LQKENI. This CDR3 is 17 amino acids long. The origin of this receptor is an adult woman who had mild COVID-19 (a few samples of this study predate the infection). Cell type and time point are not known. This chain joins TRBV18 and TRBJ2-3; TRBD2 agrees at 7 bases. Source material: PBMCs or a T cell subset sorted from them (not recorded which). The CDR3 protein is CASSSRPGGYSTDTQYF. In DNA form, the CDR3 reads TGTGCCAGCTCATCCAGACCCGGGGGGTATAGCACAGATACGCAGTATTTT.